Listed here are 22 T cell receptor beta chains from one sample, sequenced in a study of immune characterization of retroperitoneal liposarcoma. Each CDR3 protein is one row after TCRdb ran MiXCR on the PCR reads. The sample lists more than 6,000 distinct CDR3 sequences; approximately 30% were seen once. Sequences were obtained from blood. The receptors come from a male donor with retroperitoneal liposarcoma.

This chain uses TRBV6-1 with TRBJ1-2, with D possibly TRBD1 on 6 matching bases. The CDR3 contains 14 residues. CDR1 and CDR2 (germline): MNHNS, SASEGT. V lost 5 bases to trimming and J lost 1 base, with 11 bases between them. CDR3 DNA: TGTGCCAGCAGTTCGACAGGAGATAACTATGGCTACACCTTC. Amino acid sequence: CASSSTGDNYGYTF.

This clonotype was observed at least ten times. The J gene is TRBJ2-1, the V gene TRBV11-2; D is possibly TRBD1 (5 bases). Germline values: CDR1 SGHAT, CDR2 FQNNGV. CDR3 length: 15 residues. The CDR3 region is CASGGSQGYGTEQFF. Here the CDR3 DNA reads TGTGCTAGTGGTGGCTCGCAGGGATACGGTACTGAGCAGTTCTTC.

Concerning this clonotype: A much bigger clone sits one base away, suggesting this may be a read error. This chain uses TRBV6-4 with TRBJ2-1, with 9 positions matching TRBD2. The CDR3 totals 18 residues. Germline loops: CDR1 MRHNA, CDR2 SNTAGT. DNA for the CDR3: TGTGCCAGCAATGACTCGCCCCCGGGACTAGCCTCCTACAATGAGCAGTTCTTC. Its protein product is CASNDSPPGLASYNEQFF.

In its sample, this clonotype was seen many times. The gene calls are TRBV10-2 and TRBJ2-3, with 7 bases aligning to TRBD2. Losses at the gene ends were 9 bases for V and 4 bases for J; bases not matched to a gene: 19. Looked up from germline, CDR1 is WSHSY and CDR2 is SAAADI. This CDR3 spans 17 amino acids. The CDR3 DNA reads as TGCGCCAGAGACATTCATAGCGGGCCTCTAAAGCCAGATACGCAGTATTTT. As protein: CARDIHSGPLKPDTQYF.

The chain has TRBV4-1 and TRBJ1-2, with TRBD1 matching over 7 bases. Trimming at V came to 3 bases and at J to 0 bases, leaving 7 bases not matched to a gene. This CDR3 is 16 amino acids long. CDR1 and CDR2 (germline): MGHRA, YSYEKL. CDR3 DNA: TGCGCCAGCAGCCAGCACGGGACAGAAGCTAACTATGGCTACACCTTC. Translated: CASSQHGTEANYGYTF.

This chain links TRBV6-1 with TRBJ2-5; D is possibly TRBD1 (7 bases). Per germline, CDR1 MNHNS and CDR2 SASEGT. CDR3 length equals 18 residues. V was pared by 2 bases and J by 5 bases, with 24 bases between. The CDR3 spells CASSELRRGRPGFETQYF. CDR3 coding DNA: TGTGCCAGCAGTGAACTAAGGAGGGGGCGCCCAGGGTTTGAGACCCAGTACTTC.

The rearrangement uses TRBV30 and TRBJ2-2; 8 nucleotides match TRBD2. The CDR3 has 14 amino acids. V shed 5 bases, J shed 5 bases, and the junction held 7 bases outside the gene matches. Per the germline V gene, CDR1 is GTSNPN and CDR2 is SVGIG (reference sequence). CDR3 sequence: CAWGAGVRTGELFF. In DNA form, the CDR3 reads TGTGCCTGGGGAGCGGGAGTTAGGACCGGGGAGCTGTTTTTT.

This chain connects TRBV4-1 to TRBJ1-5; TRBD1 is a possible D gene (5 bases). V shed 1 base and J shed 5 bases, with 12 bases lying between them. Germline CDR1 is MGHRA and CDR2 is YSYEKL. CDR3 length: 15 residues. The CDR3: CASSQGWGSYQPQHF. The DNA for the CDR3 is TGCGCCAGCAGCCAAGGGTGGGGCAGCTATCAGCCCCAGCATTTT.

This clonotype was seen at least ten times. This chain links TRBV11-2 with TRBJ2-1, with 8 bases identical to TRBD2. This CDR3 comprises 14 residues. Germline CDR1 is SGHAT and CDR2 is FQNNGV. The V gene end was trimmed by 5 bases and the J gene end by 6 bases; junction bases not matched to a gene: 6. DNA for the CDR3: TGTGCCAGCAGCAGAAGCGGGGGTGTCAATGAGCAGTTCTTC. This codes for CASSRSGGVNEQFF.

This clonotype is medium-sized (0.01 to 0.1%) within its sample. The chain joins TRBV7-2 to TRBJ2-7; 8 bases fit TRBD2. CDR1 is SGHTA and CDR2 is FQGNSA in the germline V gene. The CDR3 loop spans 15 amino acids. J was trimmed by 3 bases and V by 5 bases; bases with no gene match: 9. The CDR3 region is CASSRTSQPYYEQYF. In DNA, the CDR3 is TGTGCCAGCAGCAGGACTAGCCAACCTTACTACGAGCAGTACTTC.

This clonotype showed up just a few times. The chain couples TRBV11-2 to TRBJ2-1; tentatively, D is TRBD1 or TRBD2 (5 bases each). The J call could be wrong; TRBJ2-7 is a better fit for the DNA end. The germline gives CDR1 SGHAT, CDR2 FQNNGV. The CDR3 extends over 14 amino acids. CDR3 in amino acids: CASSPPTAKREQYF. For the CDR3, the DNA is TGTGCCAGCAGCCCCCCGACAGCCAAGCGGGAGCAGTACTTC.

CDR3 nucleotide sequence: TGTGCCAGCAGCATGGATCTAGTTACCGGGGAGCTGTTTTTT. Amino acids: CASSMDLVTGELFF. The V and J genes are TRBV6-1 and TRBJ2-2; D gene ambiguous. The CDR3 sequence is 14 residues long. V dropped 6 bases and J dropped 5 bases, with 13 bases sitting between them. CDR1 is MNHNS and CDR2 is SASEGT in the germline V gene.

The CDR3 loop reads CASSQAPDRNTQYF. For the CDR3, the DNA is TGCGCCAGCAGCCAAGCCCCTGACAGGAATACGCAGTATTTT. The rearrangement links TRBV4-1 to TRBJ2-3; perhaps TRBD1 as D (6 bases). The CDR3 extends over 14 amino acids. Trimming took 1 base from V and 7 from J, leaving 12 bases between them. Germline V gives CDR1 MGHRA, CDR2 YSYEKL.

This chain connects TRBV7-3 to TRBJ1-1; D gene uncertain. V was shortened by 4 bases and J by 3 bases, with 12 bases between the two germline ends. This CDR3 comprises 14 residues. Germline loops: CDR1 SGHTA, CDR2 FQGTGA. The CDR3 loop is CASSWTRVDTEAFF. The CDR3 DNA reads as TGTGCCAGCAGCTGGACGAGGGTAGACACTGAAGCTTTCTTT. The whole variable domain, filled in from reference TRBV7-3 and TRBJ1-1, reads GAGVSQTPSNKVTEKGKYVELRCDPISGHTALYWYRQSLGQGPEFLIYFQGTGAADDSGLPNDRFFAVRPEGSVSTLKIQRTERGDSAVYLCASSWTRVDTEAFFGQGTRLTVV.

V is TRBV7-8 and J is TRBJ2-5, with 11 positions matching TRBD2. CDR3 length: 15 residues. The junction had 13 bases not matched to a gene; V was cut back by 5 bases and J by 11 bases. The germline V gene encodes CDR1 SGHVS and CDR2 FQNEAQ. The CDR3 spells CASSLTSGSWGEQYF. CDR3 in DNA: TGTGCCAGCAGCCTCACTAGCGGGAGTTGGGGGGAGCAGTACTTC.

This clonotype was observed many times. V usage is TRBV27 and J usage is TRBJ2-3, with TRBD2 identical over 7 bases. CDR1 and CDR2 from the germline V gene are MNHEY and SMNVEV (reference sequence). This CDR3 has 15 amino acids. V shed 6 bases, J shed 1 base, and the junction held 7 bases outside the gene matches. The CDR3: CASRPLTSGTDTQYF. The CDR3 DNA follows: TGTGCCAGCAGACCTCTAACTAGCGGCACAGATACGCAGTATTTT.

About this clonotype: Given a much more abundant clone one base away, this may be a read error. J is TRBJ2-1 and V is TRBV14, with D perhaps matching TRBD1 (6 bases). The end of the DNA is better explained by TRBJ2-7, so the J call may be wrong. CDR1 SGHDN and CDR2 FVKESK come from the germline V gene. This CDR3 has 14 residues. CDR3 nucleotides: TGTGCCAGCAGCCTACAGGGCCGTCGGAATGAGCAGTACTTC. It translates to CASSLQGRRNEQYF.

A remark on this clonotype: The conserved closing phenylalanine or tryptophan is absent in this CDR3, likely reflecting a read error. The V and J genes are TRBV6-2 or TRBV6-3 and TRBJ2-1; possible D gene TRBD1, 6 bases. There are 17 residues in the CDR3. V lost 4 bases and J lost 0, with 16 bases in between. The germline CDR1 and CDR2 sequences are MNHEY and SVGEGT. CDR3: CASSSRQVLSSYNEQFC. The DNA for the CDR3 is TGTGCCAGCAGTTCCAGACAGGTGTTGAGCTCCTACAATGAGCAGTTCTGC.

This clonotype was observed at least ten times. The chain joins TRBV6-1 to TRBJ2-7; possibly TRBD1 or TRBD2 for D (5 bases each). The length of the CDR3 is 13 residues. Trimming removed 6 bases at V and 2 bases at J, with 11 bases between. Per the germline V gene, CDR1 is MNHNS and CDR2 is SASEGT. The CDR3 reads CASRTGPAYEQYF. CDR3 DNA sequence: TGTGCCAGCAGGACGGGGCCCGCCTACGAGCAGTACTTC.

CDR3 nucleotides: TGTGCCAGCAGTTACAGGCGAGGACAGCCCTATGGCTACACCTTC. Translating it yields CASSYRRGQPYGYTF. The chain combines TRBV6-5 with TRBJ1-2, with TRBD1 as a possible D gene (6 bases). The V end was cut by 2 bases, the J end by 4 bases, with 14 bases between. The CDR3 contains 15 residues. CDR1 is MNHEY, CDR2 SVGAGI, per germline.

The chain links TRBV27 to TRBJ1-3; 8 bases are a match to TRBD1. This CDR3 spans 15 amino acids. Germline CDR1 reads MNHEY; CDR2 reads SMNVEV (reference sequence). V lost 0 bases to trimming and J lost 3 bases; unmatched junction nucleotides: 1. CDR3 protein: CASSLSGQVGNTIYF. CDR3 nucleotide sequence: TGTGCCAGCAGTTTATCGGGACAGGTTGGAAACACCATATATTTT.

This clonotype was found many times. V usage is TRBV6-1 and J usage is TRBJ2-1; D not resolved. Germline V gives CDR1 MNHNS, CDR2 SASEGT. The V and J ends lost 6 bases and 6 bases respectively, with 15 bases between them. The CDR3 has 14 amino acids. This CDR3 is CASSPPGRGNEQFF. CDR3 DNA: TGTGCCAGCAGCCCCCCCGGGCGAGGCAATGAGCAGTTCTTC.